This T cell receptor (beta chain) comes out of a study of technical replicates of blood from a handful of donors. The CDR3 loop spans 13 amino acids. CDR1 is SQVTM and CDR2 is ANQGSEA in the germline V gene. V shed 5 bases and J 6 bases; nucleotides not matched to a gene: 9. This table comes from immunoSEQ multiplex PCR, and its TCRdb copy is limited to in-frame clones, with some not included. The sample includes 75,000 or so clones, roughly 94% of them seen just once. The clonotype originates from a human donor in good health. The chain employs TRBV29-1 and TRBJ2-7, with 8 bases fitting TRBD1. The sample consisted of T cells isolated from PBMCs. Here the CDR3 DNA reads TGCAGCGTTCGGACAGGGCAGGATTCCGAGCAGTACTTC. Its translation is CSVRTGQDSEQYF.